These 21 T cell receptor beta chains were sequenced from one sample in a study of CD8+ T cells in alopecia areata. RNA extraction and reverse transcription yielded cDNA as sequencing template. Here immunoSEQ multiplex PCR was the method, and the copy in TCRdb shows in-frame clones only, minus some. The sample lists over 80,000 clones; around 40% were seen once. Treatment here: oral pan-JAK inhibitor, 5-10 mg twice daily. The sequenced sample was CD8+ T cells sorted from blood, obtained at week 24, from a patient treated with tofacitinib. The receptors here all came from a human donor with alopecia areata.

This chain links TRBV27 with TRBJ1-2; D not certain. CDR3 length equals 13 residues. Per the germline V gene, CDR1 is MNHEY and CDR2 is SMNVEV (reference sequence). With 6 bases removed from V and 5 bases from J, the gap between germline ends came to 13 bases. The CDR3 nucleotides are TGTGCCAGCAGCCCATCAAGGACTTATGGCTACACCTTC. Amino acid sequence: CASSPSRTYGYTF.

The sample holds a few counts of this clone. The chain joins TRBV29-1 to TRBJ1-2; TRBD1 matches 8 bases. The J segment lost 2 bases and the V segment lost 7 bases, leaving 6 bases of the junction unmatched. Looked up from germline, CDR1 is SQVTM and CDR2 is ANQGSEA. CDR3 size: 13 residues. The chain's CDR3 is CSAASGGNYGYTF. For the CDR3, the DNA is TGCAGCGCCGCTTCAGGGGGCAACTATGGCTACACCTTC.

In this sample, this clone turned up a few times. The V and J genes are TRBV9 and TRBJ2-3; 11 bases match TRBD1. The CDR3 sequence is 16 residues long. Germline V gives CDR1 SGDLS, CDR2 YYNGEE. After removal of 3 bases from V and 2 bases from J, the junction contained 5 bases not matched to a gene. CDR3 residues: CASSAGTGGLTDTQYF. The CDR3 coding sequence is TGTGCCAGCAGCGCCGGGACAGGGGGTCTCACAGATACGCAGTATTTT. Using reference TRBV9 and TRBJ2-3 for the parts outside the CDR3, the full variable domain is DSGVTQTPKHLITATGQRVTLRCSPRSGDLSVYWYQQSLDQGLQFLIQYYNGEERAKGNILERFSAQQFPDLHSELNLSSLELGDSALYFCASSAGTGGLTDTQYFGPGTRLTVL.

The chain is built from TRBV7-2 and TRBJ2-5; TRBD2 is a possible D gene (5 bases). The CDR3 is 15 amino acids. V lost 5 bases, J lost 2 bases, and 15 bases lay in between. The germline CDR1 and CDR2 sequences are SGHTA and FQGNSA. CDR3 sequence: CASSPRSGVQETQYF. The CDR3 DNA reads TGTGCCAGCAGCCCAAGATCCGGGGTACAAGAGACCCAGTACTTC.

This clone was counted between two and nine times. The rearrangement uses TRBV7-6 and TRBJ2-6; D is perhaps TRBD2 (6 bases). The germline V gene has CDR1 SGHVS and CDR2 FNYEAQ. This CDR3 comprises 17 residues. Trimming stripped 2 bases from V and 0 bases from J, with 11 bases between. Written as DNA, the CDR3 is TGTGCCAGCAGCTTATCCCTCGGGGGCTCTGGGGCCAACGTCCTGACTTTC. Residues: CASSLSLGGSGANVLTF. Filled out from reference TRBV7-6 and TRBJ2-6, the complete variable domain reads GAGVSQSPRYKVTKRGQDVALRCDPISGHVSLYWYRQALGQGPEFLTYFNYEAQQDKSGLPNDRFSAERPEGSISTLTIQRTEQRDSAMYRCASSLSLGGSGANVLTFGAGSRLTVL.

The V call is TRBV30, the J call TRBJ2-3; 7 bases agree with TRBD1. Per germline, CDR1 GTSNPN and CDR2 SVGIG (reference sequence). With V trimmed by 0 bases and J by 5 bases, 8 bases remained unmatched. CDR3 length: 15 amino acids. Here the CDR3 reads CAWSVDRAVVDTQYF. In nucleotides, the CDR3 is TGTGCCTGGAGTGTCGACAGGGCGGTGGTAGATACGCAGTATTTT.

The chain uses TRBV5-6 and TRBJ2-2; D possibly matches TRBD1 or TRBD2 (5 bases each). Germline assignment: CDR1 SGHDT and CDR2 YYEEEE. CDR3 length equals 16 residues. The V end was cut by 2 bases, the J end by 5 bases, with 16 bases between. The CDR3 loop is CASSLTGGRGTGELFF. CDR3 in DNA: TGTGCCAGCAGCTTAACAGGTGGCCGAGGGACCGGGGAGCTGTTTTTT. The complete variable domain, with remaining parts taken from reference TRBV5-6 and TRBJ2-2, reads DAGVTQSPTHLIKTRGQQVTLRCSPKSGHDTVSWYQQALGQGPQFIFQYYEEEERQRGNFPDRFSGHQFPNYSSELNVNALLLGDSALYLCASSLTGGRGTGELFFGEGSRLTVL.

J is TRBJ2-3 and V is TRBV7-9; D gene unclear. V lost 7 bases and J lost 4, with 18 bases in between. This CDR3 region has 15 residues. The germline V gene has CDR1 SEHNR and CDR2 FQNEAQ (reference sequence). CDR3 DNA: TGTGCCAGCATACTCCATCAGGCCGTGGCAGATACGCAGTATTTT. Residues: CASILHQAVADTQYF.

This sequence joins TRBV2 and TRBJ2-7; TRBD2 is a possible D gene (6 bases). V gave up 4 bases and J gave up 3 bases, with 13 bases separating them. The CDR3 runs to 14 residues. The germline V gene has CDR1 SNHLY and CDR2 FYNNEI. This chain's CDR3 is CASSVAANFYEQYF. The CDR3 DNA reads TGTGCCAGCAGTGTAGCGGCAAATTTCTACGAGCAGTACTTC.

This clone was counted only a few times. This chain joins TRBV7-9 and TRBJ1-1; D gene uncertain. Trimming took 7 bases from V and 2 from J, leaving 11 bases between them. Germline V gives CDR1 SEHNR, CDR2 FQNEAQ (reference sequence). The CDR3 totals 13 residues. CDR3 sequence reads: CASTSGLNTEAFF. Here the CDR3 DNA reads TGTGCCAGCACCTCAGGACTAAACACTGAAGCTTTCTTT.

This clone was recorded a few times. The chain couples TRBV7-8 to TRBJ2-2; 11 bases map to TRBD2. J lost 7 bases, V lost 4 bases, and 5 bases had no gene match. The CDR3 is made up of 15 amino acids. The germline CDR1 and CDR2 sequences are SGHVS and FQNEAQ. The CDR3 sequence is CASSSRTSGFGELFF. The CDR3 DNA reads as TGTGCCAGCAGCTCCCGGACTAGCGGGTTCGGGGAGCTGTTTTTT.

V is TRBV19 and J is TRBJ2-7; D not resolved. The CDR3 loop spans 13 amino acids. V gave up 1 base and J gave up 4 bases, with 8 bases separating them. Germline CDR1 reads LNHDA; CDR2 reads SQIVND (reference sequence). The CDR3 is CASSIVGSYEQYF. The CDR3 DNA reads TGTGCCAGTAGTATAGTCGGCAGTTACGAGCAGTACTTC.

This clone was picked up a small number of times. This rearrangement joins TRBV4-1 to TRBJ2-1, with 7 bases aligning to TRBD2. Germline V gene lookup returns CDR1 MGHRA and CDR2 YSYEKL. J gave up 8 bases and V 4 bases, and 8 bases lay outside the gene matches. The CDR3 runs to 14 residues. The CDR3 loop is CASSPRTGGDEQFF. Written as DNA, the CDR3 is TGCGCCAGCAGCCCCCGGACGGGAGGAGATGAGCAGTTCTTC.

The rearrangement links TRBV4-2 to TRBJ1-2; 8 nucleotides agree with TRBD1. The CDR3 runs to 15 residues. V shed 3 bases, J shed 7 bases, and the junction held 10 bases outside the gene matches. CDR1 LGHNA and CDR2 YNFKEQ come from the germline V gene. DNA for the CDR3: TGTGCCAGCAGCCACGGACAGGGAGAGTTCTCTGGCTACACCTTC. Translation gives CASSHGQGEFSGYTF.

This chain joins TRBV27 and TRBJ2-3; no reliable D call. Trimming stripped 1 base from V and 0 bases from J, with 11 bases between. Germline V gene lookup returns CDR1 MNHEY and CDR2 SMNVEV (reference sequence). There are 16 residues in the CDR3. CDR3 residues: CASSLFVPPSTDTQYF. The CDR3 DNA reads as TGTGCCAGCAGTTTATTTGTCCCGCCCAGCACAGATACGCAGTATTTT.

J is TRBJ2-4 and V is TRBV4-1; a possible D gene is TRBD2 (6 bases). Germline V CDR1 and CDR2: MGHRA, YSYEKL. The CDR3 is 16 residues long. V dropped 2 bases and J dropped 0 bases, with 11 bases sitting between them. The DNA of the CDR3 is TGCGCCAGCAGCCAATCCGGGGGACTAGCCAAAAACATTCAGTACTTC. It translates to CASSQSGGLAKNIQYF.

The rearrangement uses TRBV9 and TRBJ2-1; 9 nucleotides match TRBD2. Germline CDR1 is SGDLS and CDR2 is YYNGEE. J lost 7 bases, V lost 2 bases, and 7 bases had no gene match. CDR3 size: 15 residues. The CDR3 sequence is CASSVSGRQENEQFF. The CDR3 coding sequence is TGTGCCAGCAGCGTTAGCGGGAGACAGGAGAATGAGCAGTTCTTC.

The CDR3 sequence: CASGGYRTGGTQYF. The CDR3 coding sequence is TGTGCCAGCGGGGGTTACAGGACCGGAGGGACCCAGTACTTC. The genes are TRBV2 and TRBJ2-5, with D perhaps being TRBD1 or TRBD2 (5 bases each). This CDR3 has 14 residues. The germline V gene encodes CDR1 SNHLY and CDR2 FYNNEI. The V and J ends lost 8 bases and 7 bases respectively, with 20 bases between them.

A few counts support this clone. J is TRBJ2-7 and V is TRBV29-1; D is ambiguous. Germline loops: CDR1 SQVTM, CDR2 ANQGSEA. CDR3 length equals 14 residues. Trimming stripped 4 bases from V and 0 bases from J, with 13 bases between. CDR3 sequence: CSVVGQANSYEQYF. The CDR3 nucleotides are TGCAGCGTTGTAGGGCAGGCGAACTCCTACGAGCAGTACTTC.

This clone was seen only a few times. The gene calls are TRBV4-3 and TRBJ2-7, with D perhaps TRBD2 (5 bases). Deletions cut 0 bases from V and 6 bases from J, with 12 bases between. This CDR3 comprises 14 residues. Germline-derived CDR1 and CDR2 are LGHNA and YSLEER. The CDR3 DNA sequence: TGCGCCAGCAGCCAAGAGTCAGGAGGAGGCGAGCAGTACTTC. Protein sequence: CASSQESGGGEQYF.

V gene TRBV9 combines with J gene TRBJ2-7; 16 bases line up with TRBD2. The length of the CDR3 is 17 residues. Germline loops: CDR1 SGDLS, CDR2 YYNGEE. The junction had 9 bases not matched to a gene; V was cut back by 4 bases and J by 5 bases. CDR3 protein: CASSPGTSGRATNEQYF. The CDR3 DNA reads as TGTGCCAGCAGCCCTGGGACTAGCGGGAGGGCCACCAACGAGCAGTACTTC.